What follows are 11 T cell receptor beta chains derived from one specimen sequenced in a study of a mutant IDH1 vaccine in newly diagnosed glioma. Described time point: week 35, safety follow-up. The content of each vaccine dose was 300 ug of mutant IDH1 20-mer peptide, and topical imiquimod accompanied it. No cognate antigen is known for these TCRs. The protocol was immunoSEQ multiplex PCR, while the TCRdb copy is restricted to in-frame clones and leaves out a portion. The sample comprises tens of thousands of clones, 86% of which are singletons, and 1.6% rests with the top ten. The sample here was PBMCs, taken from a glioma patient whose treatment included an IDH1 peptide vaccine. The origin of the receptors is a man aged 35 to 55 with glioma.

V gene TRBV7-2 combines with J gene TRBJ1-1, with 7 bases matching TRBD1. J lost 1 base, V lost 7 bases, and 6 bases had no gene match. This CDR3 spans 14 amino acids. Looked up from germline, CDR1 is SGHTA and CDR2 is FQGNSA. The CDR3 nucleotides are TGTGCCAGCACAGTACGGACAGGGAACACTGAAGCTTTCTTT. It translates to CASTVRTGNTEAFF.

The chain carries TRBV6-5 and TRBJ2-5; 11 bases are shared with TRBD1. The CDR3 length is 15 residues. Per germline, CDR1 MNHEY and CDR2 SVGAGI. V shed 6 bases, J shed 5 bases, and the junction held 8 bases outside the gene matches. DNA of the CDR3: TGTGCCAGCAGCCTAGGACAGGGGGCTTTGGAGACCCAGTACTTC. It codes for CASSLGQGALETQYF.

The chain joins TRBV5-1 to TRBJ1-2, with D perhaps matching TRBD1 (5 bases). V lost 5 bases and J lost 8, with 16 bases in between. The CDR3 has 13 amino acids. The germline CDR1 and CDR2 sequences are SGHRS and YFSETQ. CDR3 sequence reads: CASSSGTPWGYTF. The DNA for the CDR3 is TGCGCCAGCAGTTCTGGGACTCCGTGGGGCTACACCTTC.

The CDR3, as DNA: TGTGCCAGCAGCCGAGGGGGGTCCGTATACGAGCAGTACTTC. This sequence encodes CASSRGGSVYEQYF. The V call is TRBV28, the J call TRBJ2-7; D is tentatively TRBD1 or TRBD2 (6 bases each). V lost 6 bases to trimming and J lost 4 bases, with 16 bases between them. The germline CDR1 and CDR2 sequences are MDHEN and SYDVKM. The CDR3 has 14 residues.

V is TRBV6-1 and J is TRBJ1-5, with D tentatively TRBD1 (6 bases). The CDR3 length is 19 residues. Deletions cut 3 bases from V and 4 bases from J, with 25 bases between. Germline V gene data show CDR1 as MNHNS and CDR2 as SASEGT. The CDR3 loop is CASSDRVPVRGYLNQPQHF. The CDR3 region has the DNA TGTGCCAGCAGTGATCGGGTACCTGTCAGGGGATATTTGAATCAGCCCCAGCATTTT.

The chain joins TRBV14 to TRBJ1-5, with TRBD1 as a possible D gene (5 bases). The CDR3 has 12 amino acids. Germline V CDR1 and CDR2: SGHDN, FVKESK. V was pared by 1 base and J by 8 bases, with 6 bases between. The CDR3 protein is CASSQVGEPQHF. The CDR3 bases are TGTGCCAGCAGCCAAGTGGGGGAGCCCCAGCATTTT.

This clone showed up just once. V usage is TRBV7-3 and J usage is TRBJ2-5, with 9 bases identical to TRBD2. The V segment lost 2 bases and the J segment 4 bases; nucleotides outside the gene matches: 8. CDR1 and CDR2 from the germline V gene are SGHTA and FQGTGA. The CDR3 is 16 amino acids. The CDR3 DNA sequence: TGTGCCAGCAGCTTATCCGGGCTAGCGGGATTAGAGACCCAGTACTTC. Its translation is CASSLSGLAGLETQYF.

The chain couples TRBV11-2 to TRBJ2-2; D possibly matches TRBD1 or TRBD2 (5 bases each). The CDR3 is 13 amino acids. Between the trimmed V and J ends, which lost 1 base and 9 bases, there was a span of 9 bases. Per the germline V gene, CDR1 is SGHAT and CDR2 is FQNNGV. The CDR3, as DNA: TGTGCCAGCAGCTTAGCGGGGACGTGGGAGCTGTTTTTT. Translated, it gives CASSLAGTWELFF.

The chain links TRBV7-6 to TRBJ1-6; 7 bases are shared with TRBD1. CDR3 length: 14 amino acids. Germline assignment: CDR1 SGHVS and CDR2 FNYEAQ. With 2 bases clipped from V and 7 bases from J, the junction kept 2 bases outside the gene matches. This chain's CDR3 is CASSLQGDNSPLHF. The CDR3 coding sequence is TGTGCCAGCAGCTTACAGGGGGACAATTCACCCCTCCACTTT.

The chain is built from TRBV27 and TRBJ2-7; no reliable D call. The CDR3 sequence is 12 residues long. V shed 4 bases and J shed 6 bases, with 10 bases lying between them. Germline-derived CDR1 and CDR2 are MNHEY and SMNVEV (reference sequence). CDR3 residues: CASSSPPAEQYF. In DNA, the CDR3 is TGTGCCAGCAGTTCCCCACCCGCCGAGCAGTACTTC.

The chain uses TRBV9 and TRBJ1-5, with a possible D match to TRBD1 (6 bases). V was shortened by 4 bases and J by 1 base, with 12 bases between the two germline ends. This CDR3 has 15 amino acids. Germline V gene sequence: CDR1 SGDLS, CDR2 YYNGEE. CDR3 coding DNA: TGTGCCAGCAGCCGAAACAGGGTGAGCAATCAGCCCCAGCATTTT. It encodes CASSRNRVSNQPQHF.